What follows are 20 T cell receptor beta chains derived from one specimen sequenced in a study of human T cells and chemical hapten exposure. From whole blood left unfractionated, total RNA was extracted. Unique molecular identifiers were linked by the library to individual cDNA molecules. TCRdb ran MiXCR on the reads and lists one entry per CDR3 protein. In the table there are about 120,000 distinct CDR3 sequences, around 9% of which are singletons. Sequencing input: whole blood. The receptor source for this set is a human donor in good health. Some clones in this sample may be carry-over from other donors' samples.

The gene calls are TRBV7-8 and TRBJ2-2; D is ambiguous. Trimming shortened V by 5 bases and J by 2 bases, and 18 bases separated the two germline ends. Looked up from germline, CDR1 is SGHVS and CDR2 is FQNEAQ. This CDR3 has 17 residues. The CDR3 DNA is TGTGCCAGCAGCCCATTGGGTCTGACCTTCAACACCGGGGAGCTGTTTTTT. This sequence encodes CASSPLGLTFNTGELFF.

This clonotype was seen ten or more times. The chain has TRBV6-5 and TRBJ1-6; tentatively, D is TRBD1 (5 bases). CDR3 length: 17 residues. V lost 0 bases, J lost 9 bases, and 18 bases lay in between. Germline V gene sequence: CDR1 MNHEY, CDR2 SVGAGI. CDR3 amino acids: CASSYSIRTAGGSPLHF. In DNA form, the CDR3 reads TGTGCCAGCAGTTACTCGATCCGGACCGCGGGGGGTTCACCCCTCCACTTT.

The rearrangement links TRBV12-3 or TRBV12-4 to TRBJ2-4; no clear D gene. V lost 5 bases and J lost 9, with 8 bases in between. CDR3 size: 11 residues. The chain's CDR3 is CASSLGFIQYF. For the CDR3, the DNA is TGTGCCAGCAGTCTCGGGTTCATTCAGTACTTC.

The rearrangement links TRBV12-3 or TRBV12-4 to TRBJ2-2, with D uncertain. The CDR3 runs 12 residues. The germline V and J ends were trimmed by 3 bases and 5 bases, with 4 bases remaining between them. The CDR3 DNA is TGTGCCAGCAGTTTTTTTACCGGGGAGCTGTTTTTT. Its translation is CASSFFTGELFF.

J is TRBJ1-1 and V is TRBV7-2; the match to TRBD1 covers 7 bases. Trimming cost V 4 bases and J 8 bases; bases outside gene matches: 10. The CDR3 runs to 14 residues. The germline CDR1 and CDR2 sequences are SGHTA and FQGNSA. CDR3 region: CASSWRSGTAEAFF. CDR3 sequence (DNA): TGTGCCAGCAGCTGGCGATCCGGGACAGCAGAAGCTTTCTTT.

V and J are TRBV19 and TRBJ2-2, with TRBD2 identical over 11 bases. This CDR3 region has 18 residues. The ends lost 5 bases at V and 3 bases at J; junction bases unmatched: 11. CDR1 is LNHDA and CDR2 is SQIVND in the germline V gene (reference sequence). CDR3 in DNA: TGTGCCAGTAGTCCCTTCAAGGTAGCGGGAGGGGACACCGGGGAGCTGTTTTTT. Protein product: CASSPFKVAGGDTGELFF.

This clonotype was seen repeatedly, ten times or more. The chain recombines TRBV12-3 or TRBV12-4 with TRBJ1-4; D gene uncertain. The CDR3 has 14 amino acids. Trimming pared 1 base from V and 8 bases from J, leaving 11 bases between. The CDR3 here is CASSLGGAQEKLFF. The CDR3 nucleotides are TGTGCCAGCAGTTTAGGGGGAGCGCAAGAAAAACTGTTTTTT.

This chain connects TRBV20-1 to TRBJ2-1, with D possibly TRBD2 on 6 matching bases. The CDR3 totals 14 residues. V lost 5 bases and J lost 4, with 15 bases in between. From germline, CDR1 is DFQATT and CDR2 SNEGSKA (reference sequence). The CDR3 DNA reads TGCAGTGCTCCTTTAACGGGAGTATACAATGAGCAGTTCTTC. Translating gives CSAPLTGVYNEQFF.

The chain employs TRBV20-1 and TRBJ2-1, with a tentative D call TRBD2 (6 bases). The CDR3 spans 18 residues. The V end was cut by 1 base, the J end by 1 base, with 20 bases between. Germline loops: CDR1 DFQATT, CDR2 SNEGSKA (reference sequence). The CDR3 protein is CSARAAGGLGGSYNEQFF. The CDR3 DNA sequence: TGCAGTGCTAGAGCAGCGGGTGGTTTGGGGGGATCCTACAATGAGCAGTTCTTC.

This clonotype has just a few counts. The rearrangement uses TRBV14 and TRBJ2-7; 10 bases agree with TRBD1. V was clipped by 4 bases and J by 4 bases; unmatched bases: 10. The CDR3 has 16 amino acids. Per germline, CDR1 SGHDN and CDR2 FVKESK. The CDR3 reads CASSPYPGTGDYEQYF. Here the CDR3 DNA reads TGTGCCAGCAGCCCATATCCCGGGACAGGGGATTACGAGCAGTACTTC.

This clonotype showed up just a few times. The CDR3 reads CSVEGTAVTGELFF. The CDR3 DNA sequence: TGCAGCGTTGAAGGGACAGCCGTCACCGGGGAGCTGTTTTTT. This chain joins TRBV29-1 and TRBJ2-2; the D gene is possibly TRBD1 (6 bases). The CDR3 sequence is 14 residues long. V lost 1 base, J lost 4 bases, and 10 bases lay in between. Germline loops: CDR1 SQVTM, CDR2 ANQGSEA.

The rearrangement uses TRBV18 and TRBJ2-5; D is perhaps TRBD2 (6 bases). V was clipped by 3 bases and J by 1 base, with 18 bases between them. The germline gives CDR1 KGHSH, CDR2 LQKENI. This CDR3 is 17 amino acids long. CDR3 sequence reads: CASSPMGTSLIQETQYF. CDR3 bases: TGTGCCAGCTCACCCATGGGGACTTCACTCATCCAAGAGACCCAGTACTTC.

The chain has TRBV29-1 and TRBJ1-2; D is ambiguous. This CDR3 region has 14 residues. CDR1 SQVTM and CDR2 ANQGSEA come from the germline V gene. V lost 6 bases, J lost 4 bases, and 18 bases lay in between. The CDR3 sequence: CSVAGFSPGYGYTF. CDR3 nucleotide sequence: TGCAGCGTAGCGGGATTCTCTCCGGGCTATGGCTACACCTTC.

The chain has TRBV7-2 and TRBJ2-2; D gene unclear. Deletions cut 1 base from V and 3 bases from J, with 9 bases between. The CDR3 runs to 15 residues. Germline V lookup: CDR1 SGHTA, CDR2 FQGNSA. CDR3 residues: CASSLEQIHTGELFF. As DNA, the CDR3 is TGTGCCAGCAGCTTAGAACAGATCCACACCGGGGAGCTGTTTTTT.

This clonotype has ten or more counts. This chain connects TRBV15 to TRBJ2-1; the match to TRBD1 covers 9 bases. Germline lookup yields CDR1 LNHNV and CDR2 YYDKDF (reference sequence). V lost 6 bases to trimming and J lost 5 bases; unmatched junction nucleotides: 5. The CDR3 spans 14 residues. This CDR3 reads CATSVQGADNEQFF. The DNA for the CDR3 is TGTGCCACCAGTGTACAGGGGGCGGACAATGAGCAGTTCTTC.

The gene calls are TRBV19 and TRBJ2-7; 10 bases are shared with TRBD1. V dropped 5 bases and J dropped 3; count of bases not matched to a gene: 7. Germline CDR1 reads LNHDA; CDR2 reads SQIVND (reference sequence). CDR3 length: 15 amino acids. CDR3 DNA sequence: TGTGCCAGTAGTGAGGGGACAGGGGATCACTACGAGCAGTACTTC. Amino acids: CASSEGTGDHYEQYF.

This clonotype turned up a few times. The rearrangement joins TRBV7-9 to TRBJ2-7, with TRBD1 identical over 8 bases. The CDR3 covers 15 residues. The junction had 9 bases not matched to a gene; V was cut back by 5 bases and J by 3 bases. From germline, CDR1 is SEHNR and CDR2 FQNEAQ (reference sequence). CDR3 coding DNA: TGTGCCAGCAGCCGAGCAGGGGGCCCCAGCTACGAGCAGTACTTC. Translated, it gives CASSRAGGPSYEQYF.

This clonotype turned up a few times. The J gene is TRBJ2-7, the V gene TRBV2; 9 positions agree with TRBD1. Germline V gene sequence: CDR1 SNHLY, CDR2 FYNNEI. The V gene end was trimmed by 5 bases and the J gene end by 2 bases; junction bases not matched to a gene: 4. The CDR3 contains 14 residues. The CDR3 loop is CASSTGTGPYEQYF. The CDR3 DNA reads as TGTGCCAGCAGTACCGGGACAGGGCCCTACGAGCAGTACTTC.

Many counts were recorded for this clonotype. The V gene is TRBV21-1, the J gene TRBJ1-1; TRBD1 is the table's D call and was not checked against the DNA. TRBV21-1 is a known pseudogene. The CDR3 totals 12 residues. The CDR3: CATPLICSEAFF. CDR3 bases: TGTGCCACCCCCTTGATTTGTTCTGAAGCTTTCTTT.

This clonotype has a count of ten or more. The rearrangement links TRBV29-1 to TRBJ2-1; D might be TRBD2 (6 bases). This CDR3 is 11 amino acids long. V lost 8 bases, J lost 10 bases, and 15 bases lay in between. Germline CDR1 is SQVTM and CDR2 is ANQGSEA. This CDR3 is CSLTGVGEQFF. CDR3 DNA: TGCAGCCTTACGGGGGTAGGAGAGCAGTTCTTC.